These 28 T cell receptor beta chains came from one sample sequenced in a study of cytomegalovirus exposure and HLA in healthy donors (dated by TCRdb to about 2017). Preparation of the library involved the immunoSEQ multiplex PCR assay. The multiplex PCR relied on a mix of 60 forward primers for TCR Vbeta segments and 13 reverse primers for TCR Jbeta segments. TCRdb took over this immuneACCESS table, retaining in-frame rearrangements with V and J assigned. Such tables are incomplete; in checked studies, under half of the missing clones stem from an unresolved V gene, and the remainder is unexplained. This sample's table carries about 170,000 clones. The biggest ten clones account for 0.75% to 0.85% of the sample. The sample was PBMCs. The receptors were gathered from a woman younger than 30 in good health and CMV-seropositive.

The V gene is TRBV5-4, the J gene TRBJ2-7, with D uncertain. The V and J ends lost 2 bases and 3 bases respectively, with 9 bases between them. The germline V gene has CDR1 SGHNT and CDR2 YYREEE (reference sequence). The CDR3 totals 13 residues. The DNA of the CDR3 is TGTGCCAGCAGCTTTGACGGGTTCTACGAGCAGTACTTC. Its protein product is CASSFDGFYEQYF.

This chain links TRBV7-2 with TRBJ1-2, with TRBD1 matching over 7 bases. Trimming at V came to 1 base and at J to 4 bases, leaving 6 bases not matched to a gene. This CDR3 is 15 amino acids long. Germline CDR1 SGHTA, CDR2 FQGNSA. The CDR3 sequence: CASSLVDRAGYGYTF. The DNA of the CDR3 is TGTGCCAGCAGCTTAGTTGACAGGGCAGGCTATGGCTACACCTTC.

The CDR3 coding sequence is TGTGCCAGCAGTGCGGGCGTTGGACACCTTAGCAATCAGCCCCAGCATTTT. Translation gives CASSAGVGHLSNQPQHF. The chain combines TRBV6-1 with TRBJ1-5; TRBD1 might be the D (5 bases). Germline V gives CDR1 MNHNS, CDR2 SASEGT. V was shortened by 4 bases and J by 0 bases, with 16 bases between the two germline ends. The CDR3 consists of 17 residues.

The chain has TRBV15 and TRBJ1-1, with TRBD1 as a possible D gene (5 bases). The CDR3 spans 13 residues. V lost 5 bases and J lost 8, with 15 bases in between. The V gene's germline CDR1 is LNHNV and CDR2 YYDKDF (reference sequence). CDR3 nucleotides: TGTGCCACCAGCGGGGGGTCTGATTTCGAAGCTTTCTTT. Encoded protein: CATSGGSDFEAFF.

J is TRBJ1-5 and V is TRBV4-2; no firm D call. V lost 0 bases to trimming and J lost 6 bases, with 3 bases between them. CDR1 is LGHNA and CDR2 is YNFKEQ in the germline V gene. The CDR3 runs 12 residues. Here the CDR3 reads CASSQDIQPQHF. CDR3 in DNA: TGTGCCAGCAGCCAAGATATTCAGCCCCAGCATTTT.

J is TRBJ1-2 and V is TRBV29-1; D may be TRBD1 (6 bases). The CDR3 is 14 residues long. Trimming removed 3 bases from V and 3 bases from J, with 14 bases in between. Germline CDR1 reads SQVTM; CDR2 reads ANQGSEA. The CDR3 sequence is CSVDATGSDYGYTF. CDR3 in DNA: TGCAGCGTTGACGCCACAGGGAGCGACTATGGCTACACCTTC.

The chain links TRBV27 to TRBJ2-3; D possibly corresponds to TRBD2 (5 bases). Germline CDR1 reads MNHEY; CDR2 reads SMNVEV (reference sequence). Trimming took off 1 base at V and 0 bases at J, with 11 bases between the two ends. CDR3 length equals 16 residues. CDR3 protein: CASSLFGVGSTDTQYF. The CDR3 DNA sequence: TGTGCCAGCAGTTTATTCGGGGTCGGGAGCACAGATACGCAGTATTTT.

The genes are TRBV5-5 and TRBJ1-1, with TRBD1 matching 9 bases. The V and J ends lost 4 bases and 10 bases, in that order; junction bases with no gene match: 5. From germline, CDR1 is SGHKS and CDR2 YYEKEE (reference sequence). The CDR3 extends over 12 amino acids. CDR3 DNA sequence: TGTGCCAGCAGCCACCAGACAGGGGGAGCTTTCTTT. It yields the protein CASSHQTGGAFF. Filled out from reference TRBV5-5 and TRBJ1-1, the complete variable domain reads DAGVTQSPTHLIKTRGQQVTLRCSPISGHKSVSWYQQVLGQGPQFIFQYYEKEERGRGNFPDRFSARQFPNYSSELNVNALLLGDSALYLCASSHQTGGAFFGQGTRLTVV.

The chain joins TRBV5-1 to TRBJ2-7, with a tentative D call TRBD1 (7 bases). Trimming shortened V by 1 base and J by 3 bases, and 11 bases separated the two germline ends. The CDR3 covers 14 residues. Germline values: CDR1 SGHRS, CDR2 YFSETQ. The CDR3 DNA sequence: TGCGCCAGCAGCTTGACAGGGGAGGTCTACGAGCAGTACTTC. The encoded protein is CASSLTGEVYEQYF.

The chain uses TRBV6-1 and TRBJ1-1; D not resolved. Per germline, CDR1 MNHNS and CDR2 SASEGT. The CDR3 consists of 13 residues. With 7 bases removed from V and 10 bases from J, the gap between germline ends came to 19 bases. The CDR3 DNA is TGTGCCAGCAATTTCCTGGGAGAGCGTGGAGCTTTCTTT. As protein: CASNFLGERGAFF.

The J gene is TRBJ1-1, the V gene TRBV6-6; D is possibly TRBD1 (5 bases). V lost 5 bases and J 8 bases, leaving 12 bases between the germline ends. Per the germline V gene, CDR1 is MNHNY and CDR2 is SVGAGI (reference sequence). This CDR3 has 12 residues. CDR3 DNA: TGTGCCAGCAGTAAGTCGACAGAAGAAGCTTTCTTT. This gives the protein CASSKSTEEAFF.

As concerns this clone: Other DNA sequences of this sample code for an identical CDR3. The J gene is TRBJ2-7, the V gene TRBV6-5, with unresolved D. The CDR3 runs 13 residues. Germline CDR1 is MNHEY and CDR2 is SVGAGI. Deletions cut 0 bases from V and 0 bases from J, with 3 bases between. DNA for the CDR3: TGTGCCAGCAGTTACTCCAGCTCCTACGAGCAGTACTTC. Translation gives CASSYSSSYEQYF.

The J gene is TRBJ2-5, the V gene TRBV7-9; D is undetermined. The ends were cut back, 3 bases at V and 1 base at J, with 12 bases in the middle. Germline V lookup: CDR1 SEHNR, CDR2 FQNEAQ (reference sequence). The CDR3 is 15 amino acids. CDR3 DNA: TGTGCCAGCAGCTTCCGGCCAGGCCCCCAAGAGACCCAGTACTTC. It translates to CASSFRPGPQETQYF.

A word on this clone: The junction departs from the called germline gene at one end, perhaps through a read error. J is TRBJ2-1 and V is TRBV7-9, with TRBD1 matching 7 bases. The CDR3 covers 12 residues. Germline CDR1 reads SEHNR; CDR2 reads FQNEAQ (reference sequence). CDR3 nucleotides: TGTGCCAGCAGTTTAGGGGGCGATGAGCAGTTCTTC. As protein: CASSLGGDEQFF.

The chain combines TRBV19 with TRBJ1-2, with no clear D. CDR1 and CDR2 from the germline V gene are LNHDA and SQIVND (reference sequence). The V gene lost 9 bases and the J gene lost 2 bases, with 13 bases spanning the gap. The CDR3 sequence is 13 residues long. The CDR3 coding sequence is TGTGCCAGCGCACGAGACTGGAACTATGGCTACACCTTC. Amino acids: CASARDWNYGYTF.

The chain combines TRBV2 with TRBJ1-6; weak D call: TRBD1 (6 bases). The CDR3 has 14 amino acids. Trimming pared 7 bases from V and 6 bases from J, leaving 13 bases between. CDR1 and CDR2 from the germline V gene are SNHLY and FYNNEI. The CDR3 loop reads CASTNDRINSPLHF. CDR3 DNA: TGTGCCAGCACTAACGACAGGATTAATTCACCCCTCCACTTT. Full variable domain (remainder filled in from reference TRBV2 and TRBJ1-6): EPEVTQTPSHQVTQMGQEVILRCVPISNHLYFYWYRQILGQKVEFLVSFYNNEISEKSEIFDDQFSVERPDGSNFTLKIRSTKLEDSAMYFCASTNDRINSPLHFGNGTRLTVT.

The chain recombines TRBV5-4 with TRBJ2-4; the match to TRBD1 covers 7 bases. J was trimmed by 7 bases and V by 2 bases; bases with no gene match: 6. Looked up from germline, CDR1 is SGHNT and CDR2 is YYREEE (reference sequence). The length of the CDR3 is 14 residues. This CDR3 reads CASSLQGSGNIQYF. The CDR3 DNA is TGTGCCAGCAGCTTACAGGGGAGTGGGAACATTCAGTACTTC. The variable domain in full, with the rest retrieved from reference TRBV5-4 and TRBJ2-4, is ETGVTQSPTHLIKTRGQQVTLRCSSQSGHNTVSWYQQALGQGPQFIFQYYREEENGRGNFPPRFSGLQFPNYSSELNVNALELDDSALYLCASSLQGSGNIQYFGAGTRLSVL.

The V and J genes are TRBV6-1 and TRBJ2-1, with TRBD2 matching 8 bases. CDR3 size: 15 residues. After removal of 3 bases from V and 2 bases from J, the junction contained 3 bases not matched to a gene. Germline CDR1 reads MNHNS; CDR2 reads SASEGT. The CDR3 nucleotides are TGTGCCAGCAGTGATGGGACTAGGGCCTACAATGAGCAGTTCTTC. Protein sequence: CASSDGTRAYNEQFF.

The chain carries TRBV5-6 and TRBJ1-1, with TRBD1 identical over 9 bases. The germline gives CDR1 SGHDT, CDR2 YYEEEE. The trim removed 0 bases at V and 6 bases at J, leaving 9 bases unmatched. The CDR3 has 16 residues. The CDR3 here is CASSLDRGLGDAEAFF. For the CDR3, the DNA is TGTGCCAGCAGCTTGGACAGGGGGCTAGGGGACGCTGAAGCTTTCTTT.

The V gene is TRBV5-1, the J gene TRBJ2-3; 10 nucleotides line up with TRBD2. Losses at the gene ends were 0 bases for V and 6 bases for J; bases not matched to a gene: 4. Germline V gene data show CDR1 as SGHRS and CDR2 as YFSETQ. The CDR3 extends over 15 amino acids. The CDR3 DNA reads TGCGCCAGCAGCTTGGGGTTGACTAGCGGGGATACGCAGTATTTT. Protein sequence: CASSLGLTSGDTQYF.

V is TRBV27 and J is TRBJ2-3; D unclear. V was trimmed by 4 bases and J by 2 bases, leaving 10 bases between them. CDR1 and CDR2 from the germline V gene are MNHEY and SMNVEV (reference sequence). The CDR3 spans 14 residues. CDR3: CASSSDTLTDTQYF. CDR3 DNA sequence: TGTGCCAGCAGTTCTGACACTCTCACAGATACGCAGTATTTT.

In regard to this clone: Other DNA sequences of this sample code for an identical CDR3. This chain uses TRBV13 with TRBJ1-4, with D possibly TRBD1 on 5 matching bases. Germline loops: CDR1 PRHDT, CDR2 FYEKMQ (reference sequence). Trimming took 4 bases from V and 0 from J, leaving 15 bases between them. This CDR3 contains 17 residues. DNA of the CDR3: TGTGCCAGCAGCTCCGCCCCGGGACTTTCAACTAATGAAAAACTGTTTTTT. Translated: CASSSAPGLSTNEKLFF. The variable domain in full, completed from reference TRBV13 and TRBJ1-4, reads AAGVIQSPRHLIKEKRETATLKCYPIPRHDTVYWYQQGPGQDPQFLISFYEKMQSDKGSIPDRFSAQQFSDYHSELNMSSLELGDSALYFCASSSAPGLSTNEKLFFGSGTQLSVL.

The chain couples TRBV7-9 to TRBJ1-1; the D is unclear. Germline V gene data show CDR1 as SEHNR and CDR2 as FQNEAQ (reference sequence). V was pared by 7 bases and J by 6 bases, with 15 bases between. The CDR3 sequence is 13 residues long. CDR3 nucleotides: TGTGCCAGCATGACCGGAGAACTGGCTGAAGCTTTCTTT. Amino acid sequence: CASMTGELAEAFF.

The CDR3 spells CASSPPLNEKLFF. DNA of the CDR3: TGTGCCAGCAGCCCTCCCCTTAATGAAAAACTGTTTTTT. The V call is TRBV6-1, the J call TRBJ1-4; D unclear. This CDR3 comprises 13 residues. Trimming stripped 6 bases from V and 4 bases from J, with 9 bases between. Germline V CDR1 and CDR2: MNHNS, SASEGT.

The chain joins TRBV5-4 to TRBJ2-7; 8 bases fit TRBD2. This CDR3 region has 15 residues. The germline V gene encodes CDR1 SGHNT and CDR2 YYREEE (reference sequence). Trimming cost V 4 bases and J 5 bases; bases outside gene matches: 11. The CDR3 protein is CASSRQAGAINEQYF. The CDR3 bases are TGTGCCAGCAGCCGACAAGCGGGAGCTATAAACGAGCAGTACTTC.

This rearrangement joins TRBV18 to TRBJ1-1; D is uncertain. This CDR3 has 13 amino acids. V was trimmed by 3 bases and J by 0 bases, leaving 5 bases between them. Germline V gene lookup returns CDR1 KGHSH and CDR2 LQKENI. The CDR3 bases are TGTGCCAGCTCACCGAACATGAACACTGAAGCTTTCTTT. This encodes CASSPNMNTEAFF.

CDR3 in DNA: TGTGCCAGCAGCCTCCCTGGACAGCTCCTTCTCTCTGGAAACACCATATATTTT. This translates into CASSLPGQLLLSGNTIYF. The chain combines TRBV5-6 with TRBJ1-3; D possibly corresponds to TRBD1 (6 bases). V gave up 4 bases and J gave up 0 bases, with 20 bases separating them. The CDR3 sequence is 18 residues long. Germline lookup yields CDR1 SGHDT and CDR2 YYEEEE.

The chain uses TRBV10-3 and TRBJ2-5; 7 bases are a match to TRBD2. CDR3 length: 13 residues. CDR1 and CDR2 from the germline V gene are ENHRY and SYGVKD. J was trimmed by 0 bases and V by 9 bases; bases with no gene match: 4. The CDR3 is CAINSGYQETQYF. The CDR3, as DNA: TGTGCCATAAATAGCGGGTACCAAGAGACCCAGTACTTC.